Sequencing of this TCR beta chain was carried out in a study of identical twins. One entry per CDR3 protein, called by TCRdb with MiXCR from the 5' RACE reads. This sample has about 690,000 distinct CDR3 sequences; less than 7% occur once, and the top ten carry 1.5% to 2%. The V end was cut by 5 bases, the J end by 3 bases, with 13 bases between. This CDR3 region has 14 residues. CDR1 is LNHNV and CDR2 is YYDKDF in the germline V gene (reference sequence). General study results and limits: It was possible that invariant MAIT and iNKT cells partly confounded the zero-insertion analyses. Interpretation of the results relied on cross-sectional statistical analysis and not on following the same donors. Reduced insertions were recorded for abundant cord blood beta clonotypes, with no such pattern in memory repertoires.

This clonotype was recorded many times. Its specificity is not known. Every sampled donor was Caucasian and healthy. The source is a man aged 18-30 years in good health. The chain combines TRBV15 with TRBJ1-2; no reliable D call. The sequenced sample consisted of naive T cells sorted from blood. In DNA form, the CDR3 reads TGTGCCACCAGCCGTGCCGCCGCCGACTATGGCTACACCTTC. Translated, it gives CATSRAAADYGYTF.